The T cell receptor beta chain under discussion was sequenced for a study of vaccination and CD4 T cells after COVID-19. In the case of this clonotype: Its antigen remains unidentified.

The treatment: approximately 9-day PBMC culture with coronavirus spike peptide pools or control peptides (ViraFEST assay). Once peptide pools had expanded antigen-specific T cells, ViraFEST sequenced TCRs. Sequencing of cultured CD4+ T cell DNA used the Oncomine TCR Beta short-read assay. From the PCR reads, TCRdb called clonotypes with MiXCR, one entry per CDR3 protein. The sample consists of about 12,000 distinct CDR3 sequences, roughly 60% of them appearing once. The CDR3 covers 13 residues. CDR1 and CDR2 from the germline V gene are SGHDN and FVKESK. V lost 1 base and J lost 3, with 4 bases in between.

Material for sequencing was CD4+ T cells from blood, cultured in vitro. The chain joins TRBV14 to TRBJ1-5; D gene uncertain. The TCR originated in a human donor who had recovered from COVID-19. The CDR3 DNA follows: TGTGCCAGCAGCCAAGGGATCAATCAGCCCCAGCATTTT. Protein sequence: CASSQGINQPQHF.